The rows below give T cell receptor beta chains drawn from one sample of a study of T cells in Graves' hyperthyroidism and ophthalmopathy. TCRdb redid the calling of the multiplex PCR reads with MiXCR, one entry per CDR3 protein. The sample contains around 350,000 distinct CDR3 sequences, approximately 14% of which appear only once. The specimen was blood. These receptors were collected from a woman in her fifties or sixties with Graves' ophthalmopathy. Both conserved end residues are trimmed from each CDR3. Each record gives: J gene, clone size, V gene, CDR3 protein. Only part of the rows carry a size: once, few, many, or a class if the clone is expanded.

j_call: TRBJ2-7
clone_size: many
v_call: TRBV2
cdr3_aa: ASSERVAGSYEQY

j_call: TRBJ2-1
clone_size: many
v_call: TRBV20-1
cdr3_aa: SARAGTSGGNEQF

j_call: TRBJ2-1
clone_size: many
v_call: TRBV2
cdr3_aa: ASKPDGNNEQF

j_call: TRBJ2-1
clone_size: -
v_call: TRBV4-2
cdr3_aa: ASSHRLAGGMYNEQF

j_call: TRBJ1-2
clone_size: few
v_call: TRBV7-8
cdr3_aa: ASRRGTGDLYGYT

j_call: TRBJ2-1
clone_size: -
v_call: TRBV5-1
cdr3_aa: ASRGPELVPRYNEQF

j_call: TRBJ2-2
clone_size: -
v_call: TRBV28
cdr3_aa: ASSSGGHTNTGELF

j_call: TRBJ2-3
clone_size: many
v_call: TRBV20-1
cdr3_aa: SQVRLAGGDTQY

j_call: TRBJ2-5
clone_size: -
v_call: TRBV11-1
cdr3_aa: ASSQGTSGQETQY

j_call: TRBJ2-1
clone_size: few
v_call: TRBV6-1
cdr3_aa: ASSRGGGRPHNEQF

j_call: TRBJ2-7
clone_size: -
v_call: TRBV7-6
cdr3_aa: ASSSRDRVPGPFEQY

j_call: TRBJ2-5
clone_size: many
v_call: TRBV20-1
cdr3_aa: SARDTGGRETQY

j_call: TRBJ1-1
clone_size: -
v_call: TRBV10-3
cdr3_aa: AISEYRVSTEAF

j_call: TRBJ1-2
clone_size: few
v_call: TRBV20-1
cdr3_aa: SASRGDYGYT

j_call: TRBJ1-2
clone_size: -
v_call: TRBV4-1
cdr3_aa: ASSQDRFGGCT

j_call: TRBJ2-3
clone_size: few
v_call: TRBV5-1
cdr3_aa: ASKVAGEEDTQY

j_call: TRBJ2-3
clone_size: many
v_call: TRBV7-3
cdr3_aa: ASSLTSTRWDTQY

j_call: TRBJ2-7
clone_size: many
v_call: TRBV11-2
cdr3_aa: ASSPNRDEQY

j_call: TRBJ2-7
clone_size: many
v_call: TRBV5-1
cdr3_aa: ASSLLQDYEQY

j_call: TRBJ2-7
clone_size: many
v_call: TRBV3-1
cdr3_aa: ASSRGLAVYEQY

j_call: TRBJ2-1
clone_size: -
v_call: TRBV12-5
cdr3_aa: ASGFRAEDNEQF

j_call: TRBJ2-1
clone_size: -
v_call: TRBV2
cdr3_aa: ASSALAGVSLEQF

j_call: TRBJ2-5
clone_size: many
v_call: TRBV27
cdr3_aa: ASSLRRQETQY

j_call: TRBJ1-3
clone_size: -
v_call: TRBV12-3/TRBV12-4
cdr3_aa: ASSPWSGSGNTIY

j_call: TRBJ2-7
clone_size: -
v_call: TRBV14
cdr3_aa: ASSPLGTYEQY

j_call: TRBJ2-1
clone_size: many
v_call: TRBV5-1
cdr3_aa: ASSSGTSGGYNEQF

j_call: TRBJ1-2
clone_size: few
v_call: TRBV6-1
cdr3_aa: ASSEVGTGIIYGYT

j_call: TRBJ2-3
clone_size: many
v_call: TRBV14
cdr3_aa: ASSHSVGSRPGTDTQY

j_call: TRBJ2-7
clone_size: few
v_call: TRBV25-1
cdr3_aa: ASSDTGLADSYEQY

j_call: TRBJ2-5
clone_size: many
v_call: TRBV5-1
cdr3_aa: ASTSTGLAVQETQY

j_call: TRBJ2-7
clone_size: many
v_call: TRBV28
cdr3_aa: ASREGRPDYEQY

j_call: TRBJ2-7
clone_size: many
v_call: TRBV28
cdr3_aa: ASSLPGGSGTYEQY

j_call: TRBJ2-3
clone_size: many
v_call: TRBV12-3/TRBV12-4
cdr3_aa: ASSFKRLSTDTQY

j_call: TRBJ2-2
clone_size: -
v_call: TRBV19
cdr3_aa: ASSIDQRNPSGRAPNTGELF

j_call: TRBJ2-1
clone_size: many
v_call: TRBV2
cdr3_aa: ASTLGLAAGGNEQF

j_call: TRBJ2-1
clone_size: -
v_call: TRBV4-2
cdr3_aa: ASSQDPGQGGDEQF

j_call: TRBJ2-1
clone_size: many
v_call: TRBV11-2
cdr3_aa: ASSLGLAEYNEQF

j_call: TRBJ1-6
clone_size: -
v_call: TRBV7-8
cdr3_aa: ASSLDSQHNSPLH

j_call: TRBJ1-5
clone_size: -
v_call: TRBV4-2
cdr3_aa: ASSSRGINQPQH

j_call: TRBJ2-5
clone_size: -
v_call: TRBV19
cdr3_aa: ASSHGGGETQY

j_call: TRBJ2-1
clone_size: many
v_call: TRBV19
cdr3_aa: ASSRGWARRGGENEQF

j_call: TRBJ2-7
clone_size: few
v_call: TRBV12-3/TRBV12-4
cdr3_aa: ASSLVQTSGEQY

j_call: TRBJ2-3
clone_size: -
v_call: TRBV6-2/TRBV6-3
cdr3_aa: ASAEGGWGTDTQY

j_call: TRBJ2-3
clone_size: few
v_call: TRBV30
cdr3_aa: AWSVRVLWGTSTDTQY

j_call: TRBJ2-5
clone_size: many
v_call: TRBV2
cdr3_aa: ASSPDRPGPETQY

j_call: TRBJ2-5
clone_size: few
v_call: TRBV4-1
cdr3_aa: ASSHSGLQETQY

j_call: TRBJ2-1
clone_size: many
v_call: TRBV5-1
cdr3_aa: ASSLTRATGHEQF

j_call: TRBJ1-5
clone_size: -
v_call: TRBV7-2
cdr3_aa: ASSLSQGMGQPQH

j_call: TRBJ1-5
clone_size: -
v_call: TRBV12-3/TRBV12-4
cdr3_aa: ASSSPGVNQPQH

j_call: TRBJ1-5
clone_size: few
v_call: TRBV19
cdr3_aa: ASTTPGLGQPQH

j_call: TRBJ2-1
clone_size: -
v_call: TRBV9
cdr3_aa: ASSAGDWGASNEQF

j_call: TRBJ2-1
clone_size: many
v_call: TRBV6-2/TRBV6-3
cdr3_aa: ASSYIAGRRQF

j_call: TRBJ2-1
clone_size: many
v_call: TRBV11-2
cdr3_aa: ASSPGLAGTGQF